The rows below give T cell receptor beta chains drawn from one sample of a study of blood T cell repertoires in COVID-19. Clones were sequenced by immunoSEQ multiplex PCR, and TCRdb holds only the in-frame ones, with some missing. Of about 400,000 clones in the sample, roughly 90% are singletons; the top ten hold about 1.2%. Sequencing input: peripheral blood. These receptors came from a man aged 35-49 years with acute or convalescent COVID-19. Each CDR3 is given with its conserved first and last residue. Fields, in order: clone size, V gene, D gene, J gene, CDR3 protein, CDR3 DNA. D genes are given only for firm matches. Clone size is stated in some rows and not others, as once, few, many or a class when expanded.

NA	TRBV6-6	NA	TRBJ2-7	CASSRPSEVYEQYF	TGTGCCAGCAGCCGCCCTTCAGAGGTCTACGAGCAGTACTTC
NA	TRBV5-4	NA	TRBJ1-2	CASSFGRGYYGYTF	TGTGCCAGCAGCTTCGGGAGGGGCTACTATGGCTACACCTTC
NA	TRBV7-9	TRBD1	TRBJ2-2	CASSLVDRGTGELFF	TGTGCCAGCAGCTTAGTGGACAGGGGCACCGGGGAGCTGTTTTTT
NA	TRBV5-8	TRBD1	TRBJ2-2	CASSTPDRGLSGELFF	TGTGCCAGCAGCACCCCCGACAGGGGGCTTAGCGGGGAGCTGTTTTTT
once	TRBV4-1	TRBD2	TRBJ2-2	CASRLAGGTGELFF	TGCGCCAGCAGACTAGCGGGAGGAACCGGGGAGCTGTTTTTT
NA	TRBV19	NA	TRBJ1-1	CASSILQGNTEAFF	TGTGCCAGTAGTATTTTACAGGGGAACACTGAAGCTTTCTTT
NA	TRBV5-1	TRBD1	TRBJ2-7	CASSLAGQGGYEQYF	TGCGCCAGCAGCTTGGCCGGACAGGGGGGCTACGAGCAGTACTTC
NA	TRBV19	NA	TRBJ1-4	CASSINRATNEKLFF	TGTGCCAGTAGTATCAACAGGGCAACTAATGAAAAACTGTTTTTT
NA	TRBV14	NA	TRBJ2-2	CASSRLGSRSTGTGELFF	TGTGCCAGCAGCCGCCTTGGTAGTCGGAGTACGGGCACCGGGGAGCTGTTTTTT
NA	TRBV5-1	NA	TRBJ1-4	CASSLEEVVWRENEKLFF	TGCGCCAGCAGCTTGGAGGAGGTGGTGTGGCGGGAGAATGAAAAACTGTTTTTT
NA	TRBV6-6	TRBD2	TRBJ2-1	CASSYILGLAVEQFF	TGTGCCAGCAGTTACATACTGGGACTAGCGGTAGAGCAGTTCTTC
NA	TRBV4-1	TRBD1	TRBJ1-1	CASSQFGQGTPEAFF	TGCGCCAGCAGCCAATTCGGACAGGGGACCCCTGAAGCTTTCTTT
NA	TRBV10-3	NA	TRBJ1-2	CAIRRGYGYTF	TGTGCCATCCGTCGCGGCTATGGCTACACCTTC
NA	TRBV3-1/TRBV3-2	TRBD1	TRBJ1-6	CASSQLGQSNSPLHF	TGTGCCAGCAGCCAGTTGGGACAGTCTAATTCACCCCTCCACTTT
few	TRBV3-1/TRBV3-2	NA	TRBJ1-1	CASSPRTTRRGAFF	TGTGCCAGCAGCCCCAGGACAACCCGGAGGGGAGCTTTCTTT
NA	TRBV5-1	NA	TRBJ2-1	CASSLVIQASSYNEQFF	TGCGCCAGCAGCTTGGTCATCCAGGCGAGCTCCTACAATGAGCAGTTCTTC
NA	TRBV27	NA	TRBJ1-1	CASSFEAGATEAFF	TGTGCCAGCAGTTTCGAGGCGGGGGCAACTGAAGCTTTCTTT
NA	TRBV14	TRBD2	TRBJ2-2	CASSQTSGYTGELFF	TGTGCCAGCAGTCAGACTAGCGGATATACCGGGGAGCTGTTTTTT
NA	TRBV15	NA	TRBJ2-3	CATSRAQDYFPDTQYF	TGTGCCACCAGCAGAGCCCAGGACTATTTCCCAGATACGCAGTATTTT
NA	TRBV5-1	NA	TRBJ1-1	CASSSQTGSGTEAFF	TGCGCCAGCAGCAGCCAGACAGGCTCAGGTACTGAAGCTTTCTTT
NA	TRBV23-1	NA	TRBJ1-4	CASSPPPGGLNEKLFF	TGCGCCAGCAGCCCCCCCCCGGGAGGCCTTAATGAAAAACTGTTTTTT
once	TRBV11-2	NA	TRBJ2-5	CASSYGQQETQYF	TGTGCCAGCAGCTATGGACAGCAAGAGACCCAGTACTTC
few	TRBV7-2	TRBD1	TRBJ1-1	CASSLAVGQLLEAFF	TGTGCCAGCAGCTTAGCCGTGGGACAGTTACTTGAAGCTTTCTTT